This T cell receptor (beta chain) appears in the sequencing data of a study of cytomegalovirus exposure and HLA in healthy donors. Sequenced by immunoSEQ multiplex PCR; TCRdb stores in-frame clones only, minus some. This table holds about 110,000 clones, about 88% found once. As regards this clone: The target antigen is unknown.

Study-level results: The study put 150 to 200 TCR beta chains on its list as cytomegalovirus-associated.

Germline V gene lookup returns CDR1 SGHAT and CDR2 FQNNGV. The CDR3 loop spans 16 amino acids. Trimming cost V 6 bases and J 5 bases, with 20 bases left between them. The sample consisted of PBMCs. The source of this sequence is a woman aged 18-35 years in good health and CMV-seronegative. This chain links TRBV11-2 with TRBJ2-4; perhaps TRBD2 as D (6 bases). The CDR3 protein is CASRRDSARYQNIQYF. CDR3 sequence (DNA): TGTGCCAGCAGGCGGGATTCGGCCCGGTATCAAAACATTCAGTACTTC.